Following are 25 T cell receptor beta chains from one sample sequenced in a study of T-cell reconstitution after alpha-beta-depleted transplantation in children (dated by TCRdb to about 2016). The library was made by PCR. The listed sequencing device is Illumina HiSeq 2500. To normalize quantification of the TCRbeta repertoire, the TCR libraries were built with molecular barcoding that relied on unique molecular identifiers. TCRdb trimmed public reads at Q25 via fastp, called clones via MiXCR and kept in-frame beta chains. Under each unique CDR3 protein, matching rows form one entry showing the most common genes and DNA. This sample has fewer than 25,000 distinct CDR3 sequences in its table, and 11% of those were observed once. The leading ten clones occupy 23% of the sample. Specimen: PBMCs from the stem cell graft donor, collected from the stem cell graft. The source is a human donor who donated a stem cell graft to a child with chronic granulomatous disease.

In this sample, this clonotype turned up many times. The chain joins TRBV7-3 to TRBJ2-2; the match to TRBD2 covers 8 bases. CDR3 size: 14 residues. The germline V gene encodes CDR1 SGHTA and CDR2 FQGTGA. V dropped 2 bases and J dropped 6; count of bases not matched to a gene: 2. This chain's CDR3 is CASSLSGGPGELFF. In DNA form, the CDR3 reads TGTGCCAGCAGCTTATCGGGAGGGCCCGGGGAGCTGTTTTTT.

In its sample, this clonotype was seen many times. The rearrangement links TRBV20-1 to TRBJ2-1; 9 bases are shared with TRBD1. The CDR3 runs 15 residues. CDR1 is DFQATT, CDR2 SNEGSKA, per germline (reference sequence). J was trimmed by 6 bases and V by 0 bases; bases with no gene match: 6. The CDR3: CSAREWTGVSNEQFF. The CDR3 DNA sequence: TGCAGTGCTAGAGAGTGGACAGGGGTATCCAATGAGCAGTTCTTC.

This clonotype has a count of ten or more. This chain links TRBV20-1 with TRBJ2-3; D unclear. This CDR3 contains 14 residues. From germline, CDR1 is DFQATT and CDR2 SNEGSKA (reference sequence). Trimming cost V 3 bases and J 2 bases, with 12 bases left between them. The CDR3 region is CSARARPDTDTQYF. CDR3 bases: TGCAGTGCTAGGGCTAGGCCCGACACAGATACGCAGTATTTT.

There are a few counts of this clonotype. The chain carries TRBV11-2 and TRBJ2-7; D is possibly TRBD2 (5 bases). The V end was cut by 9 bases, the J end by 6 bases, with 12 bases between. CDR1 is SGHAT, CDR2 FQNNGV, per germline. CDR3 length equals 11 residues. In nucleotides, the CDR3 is TGTGCCAGTTCTTACGGAGGCGAGCAGTACTTC. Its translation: CASSYGGEQYF.

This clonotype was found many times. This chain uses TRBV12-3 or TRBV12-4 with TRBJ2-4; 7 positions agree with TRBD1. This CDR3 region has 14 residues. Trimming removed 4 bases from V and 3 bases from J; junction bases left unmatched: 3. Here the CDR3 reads CASSYTGDKNIQYF. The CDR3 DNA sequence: TGTGCCAGCAGTTATACAGGGGACAAAAACATTCAGTACTTC.

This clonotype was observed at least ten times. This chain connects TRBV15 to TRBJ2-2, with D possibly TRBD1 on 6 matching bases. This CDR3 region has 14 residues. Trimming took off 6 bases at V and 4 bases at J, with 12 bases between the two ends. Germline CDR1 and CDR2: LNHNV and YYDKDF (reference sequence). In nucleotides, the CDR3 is TGTGCCACCAGAAACCCACAGGGCACCGGGGAGCTGTTTTTT. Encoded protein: CATRNPQGTGELFF.

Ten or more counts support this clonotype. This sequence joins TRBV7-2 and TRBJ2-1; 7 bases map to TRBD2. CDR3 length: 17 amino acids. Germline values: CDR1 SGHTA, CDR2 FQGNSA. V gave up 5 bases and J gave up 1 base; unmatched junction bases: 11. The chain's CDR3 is CASSQPPGAGSYNEQFF. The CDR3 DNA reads TGTGCCAGCAGCCAACCCCCTGGAGCGGGGTCCTACAATGAGCAGTTCTTC.

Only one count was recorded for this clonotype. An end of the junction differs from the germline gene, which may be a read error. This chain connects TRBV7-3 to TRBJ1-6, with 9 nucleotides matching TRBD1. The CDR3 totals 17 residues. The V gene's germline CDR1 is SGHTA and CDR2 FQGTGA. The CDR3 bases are TGTGCCAACAGCTCAACAGGGGGCGTAAGCTATAATTCACCCCTCCACTTT. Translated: CANSSTGGVSYNSPLHF.

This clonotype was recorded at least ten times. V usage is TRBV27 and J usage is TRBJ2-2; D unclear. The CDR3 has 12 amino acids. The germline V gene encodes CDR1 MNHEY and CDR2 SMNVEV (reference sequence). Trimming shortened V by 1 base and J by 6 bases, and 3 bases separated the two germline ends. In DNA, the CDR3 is TGTGCCAGCAGTTTATTAGCCGGGGAGCTGTTTTTT. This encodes CASSLLAGELFF.

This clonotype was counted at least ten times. CDR3: CSARDGKDMNTEAFF. Written as DNA, the CDR3 is TGCAGTGCTAGAGATGGTAAGGACATGAACACTGAAGCTTTCTTT. The rearrangement links TRBV20-1 to TRBJ1-1, with D possibly being TRBD1 (5 bases). The CDR3 covers 15 residues. Deletions cut 0 bases from V and 0 bases from J, with 11 bases between. Per the germline V gene, CDR1 is DFQATT and CDR2 is SNEGSKA (reference sequence).

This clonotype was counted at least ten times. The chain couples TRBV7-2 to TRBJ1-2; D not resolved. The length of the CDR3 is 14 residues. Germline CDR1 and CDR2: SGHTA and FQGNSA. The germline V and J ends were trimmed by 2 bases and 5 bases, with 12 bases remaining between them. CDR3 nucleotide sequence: TGTGCCAGCAGCTTAACTCTTCGCGGATATGGCTACACCTTC. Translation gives CASSLTLRGYGYTF. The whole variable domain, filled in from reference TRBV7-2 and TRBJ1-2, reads GAGVSQSPSNKVTEKGKDVELRCDPISGHTALYWYRQSLGQGLEFLIYFQGNSAPDKSGLPSDRFSAERTGGSVSTLTIQRTQQEDSAVYLCASSLTLRGYGYTFGSGTRLTVV.

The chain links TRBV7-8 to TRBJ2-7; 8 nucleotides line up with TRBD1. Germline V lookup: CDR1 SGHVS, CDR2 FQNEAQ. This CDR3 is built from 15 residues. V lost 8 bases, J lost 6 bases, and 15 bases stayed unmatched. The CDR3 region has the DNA TGTGCCAGCGCCTTAGACCGGGACAGGACTTTCGAGCAGTACTTC. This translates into CASALDRDRTFEQYF.

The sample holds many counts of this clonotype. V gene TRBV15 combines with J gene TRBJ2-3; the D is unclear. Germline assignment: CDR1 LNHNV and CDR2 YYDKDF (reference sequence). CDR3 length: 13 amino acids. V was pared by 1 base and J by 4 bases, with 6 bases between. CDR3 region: CATSRGPPDTQYF. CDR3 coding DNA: TGTGCCACCAGCAGAGGGCCACCAGATACGCAGTATTTT.

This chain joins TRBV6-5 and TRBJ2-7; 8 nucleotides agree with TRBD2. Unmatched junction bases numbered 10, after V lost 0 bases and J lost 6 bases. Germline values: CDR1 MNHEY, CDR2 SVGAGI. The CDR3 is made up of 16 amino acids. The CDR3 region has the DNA TGTGCCAGCAGTTACTCTGTCGGGGGGGCCTCGGGCGAGCAGTACTTC. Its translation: CASSYSVGGASGEQYF.

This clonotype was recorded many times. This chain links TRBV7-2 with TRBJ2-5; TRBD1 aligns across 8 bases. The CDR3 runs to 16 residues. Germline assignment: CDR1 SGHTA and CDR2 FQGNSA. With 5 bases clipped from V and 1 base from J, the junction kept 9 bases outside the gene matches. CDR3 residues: CASSQRTGITQETQYF. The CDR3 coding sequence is TGTGCCAGCAGCCAAAGGACAGGGATAACCCAAGAGACCCAGTACTTC.

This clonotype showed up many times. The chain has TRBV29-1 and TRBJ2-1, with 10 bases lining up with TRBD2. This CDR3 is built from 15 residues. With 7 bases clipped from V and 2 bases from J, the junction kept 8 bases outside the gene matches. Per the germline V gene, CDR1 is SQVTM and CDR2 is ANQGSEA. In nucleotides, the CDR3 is TGCAGCGCCCGGAGCGGGAGGGCCGCCTACAATGAGCAGTTCTTC. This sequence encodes CSARSGRAAYNEQFF.

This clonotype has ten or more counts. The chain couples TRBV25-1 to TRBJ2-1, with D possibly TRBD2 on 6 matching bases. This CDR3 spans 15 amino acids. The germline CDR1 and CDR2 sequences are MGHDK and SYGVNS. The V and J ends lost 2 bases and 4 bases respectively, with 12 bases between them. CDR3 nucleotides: TGTGCCAGCAGTGAAGCCGGTAGCGGTTACAATGAGCAGTTCTTC. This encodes CASSEAGSGYNEQFF.

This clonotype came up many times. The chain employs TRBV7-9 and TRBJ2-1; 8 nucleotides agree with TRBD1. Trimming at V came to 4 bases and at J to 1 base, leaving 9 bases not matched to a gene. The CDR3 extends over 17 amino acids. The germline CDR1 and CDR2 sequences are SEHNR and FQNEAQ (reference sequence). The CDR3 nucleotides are TGTGCCAGCAGCTCCTGGACAGGGCGTTCGTCCTACAATGAGCAGTTCTTC. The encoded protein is CASSSWTGRSSYNEQFF. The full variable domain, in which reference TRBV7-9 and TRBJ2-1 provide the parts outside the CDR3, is DTGVSQNPRHKITKRGQNVTFRCDPISEHNRLYWYRQTLGQGPEFLTYFQNEAQLEKSRLLSDRFSAERPKGSFSTLEIQRTEQGDSAMYLCASSSWTGRSSYNEQFFGPGTRLTVL.

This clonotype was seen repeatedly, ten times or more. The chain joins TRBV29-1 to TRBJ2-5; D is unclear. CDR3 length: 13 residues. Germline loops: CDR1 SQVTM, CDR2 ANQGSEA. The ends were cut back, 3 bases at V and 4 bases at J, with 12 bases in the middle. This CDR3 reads CSVEITFSETQYF. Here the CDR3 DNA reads TGCAGCGTTGAGATAACGTTTTCAGAGACCCAGTACTTC. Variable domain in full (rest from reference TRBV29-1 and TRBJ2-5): SAVISQKPSRDICQRGTSLTIQCQVDSQVTMMFWYRQQPGQSLTLIATANQGSEATYESGFVIDKFPISRPNLTFSTLTVSNMSPEDSSIYLCSVEITFSETQYFGPGTRLLVL.

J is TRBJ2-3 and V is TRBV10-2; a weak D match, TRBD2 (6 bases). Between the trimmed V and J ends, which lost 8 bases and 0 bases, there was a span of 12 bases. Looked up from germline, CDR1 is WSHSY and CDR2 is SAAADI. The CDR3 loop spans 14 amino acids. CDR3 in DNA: TGCGCCAGCGGGCTAGCGACTAGCACAGATACGCAGTATTTT. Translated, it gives CASGLATSTDTQYF.

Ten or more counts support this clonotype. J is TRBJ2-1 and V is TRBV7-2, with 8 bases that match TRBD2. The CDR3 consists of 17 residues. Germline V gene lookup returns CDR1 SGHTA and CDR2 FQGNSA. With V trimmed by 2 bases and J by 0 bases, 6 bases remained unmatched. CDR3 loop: CASSLSASGPSYNEQFF. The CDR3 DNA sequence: TGTGCCAGCAGCTTAAGTGCTAGCGGGCCCTCCTACAATGAGCAGTTCTTC. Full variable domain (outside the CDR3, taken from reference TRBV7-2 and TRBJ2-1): GAGVSQSPSNKVTEKGKDVELRCDPISGHTALYWYRQSLGQGLEFLIYFQGNSAPDKSGLPSDRFSAERTGGSVSTLTIQRTQQEDSAVYLCASSLSASGPSYNEQFFGPGTRLTVL.

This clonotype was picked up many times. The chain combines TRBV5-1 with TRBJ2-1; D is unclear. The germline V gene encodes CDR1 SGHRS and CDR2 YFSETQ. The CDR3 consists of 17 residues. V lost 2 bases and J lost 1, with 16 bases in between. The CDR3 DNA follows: TGCGCCAGCAGCTTTAAAACTTCCACCGTGTCCTACAATGAGCAGTTCTTC. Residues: CASSFKTSTVSYNEQFF.

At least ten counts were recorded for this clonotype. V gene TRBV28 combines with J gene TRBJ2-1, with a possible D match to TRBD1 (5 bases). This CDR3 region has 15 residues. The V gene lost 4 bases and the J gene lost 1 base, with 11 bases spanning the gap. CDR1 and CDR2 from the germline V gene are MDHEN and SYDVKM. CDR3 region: CASSWQGRSYNEQFF. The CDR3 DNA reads TGTGCCAGCAGTTGGCAGGGAAGGTCCTACAATGAGCAGTTCTTC.

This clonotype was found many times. The CDR3 loop is CASRLRGYNEQFF. CDR3 nucleotide sequence: TGTGCCAGTCGACTAAGGGGATACAATGAGCAGTTCTTC. The rearrangement links TRBV5-4 to TRBJ2-1, with D tentatively TRBD1 or TRBD2 (5 bases each). Deletions cut 8 bases from V and 4 bases from J, with 13 bases between. The CDR3 totals 13 residues. Germline V gene lookup returns CDR1 SGHNT and CDR2 YYREEE (reference sequence).

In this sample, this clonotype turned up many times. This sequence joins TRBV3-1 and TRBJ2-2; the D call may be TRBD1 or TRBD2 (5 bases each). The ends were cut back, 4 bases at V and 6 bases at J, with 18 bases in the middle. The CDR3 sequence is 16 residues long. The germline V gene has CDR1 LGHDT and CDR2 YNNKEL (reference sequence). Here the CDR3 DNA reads TGTGCCAGCAGCCGCCTCGGGGCGGCTCGGGCCGGGGAGCTGTTTTTT. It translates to CASSRLGAARAGELFF.